This TCR beta chain comes out of a study of identical twins. This clonotype was seen only a few times. Trimming removed 5 bases from V and 10 bases from J; junction bases left unmatched: 6. There are 16 residues in the CDR3. TCRdb reanalysed the 5' RACE reads using MiXCR and keeps one entry per CDR3 protein. Of 750,000 to 950,000 distinct CDR3 sequences listed, around an eighth were seen once; the top ten hold about 1.5%. The same data also went into a second study, on yellow fever vaccine responses in identical twins.

The sequence was obtained from a woman aged 18-30 years in good health. This chain joins TRBV12-3 or TRBV12-4 and TRBJ2-6, with 15 bases identical to TRBD2. The sequenced sample was PBMCs. The CDR3 nucleotides are TGTGCCAGCAGTCTCGGGACTAGCGGGAGGCGGAACGTCCTGACTTTC. This gives the protein CASSLGTSGRRNVLTF.